The TCR beta chain described here comes from a study of cytomegalovirus exposure and HLA in healthy donors. 60 Vbeta and 13 Jbeta primers were used in PCR. Assay: immunoSEQ multiplex PCR; the TCRdb copy retains only in-frame clones and omits some. The data contain around 210,000 clones, more than 75% of them singletons. The receptor's source is a woman in her thirties or forties in good health and CMV-seronegative. Sequencing was performed on PBMCs.

Written as DNA, the CDR3 is TGTGCCAGCAGCTTTCGTTCGCAGCCCCAGCATTTT. As protein: CASSFRSQPQHF. The chain combines TRBV5-8 with TRBJ1-5; D is undetermined. CDR1 is SGHTS and CDR2 is YDEGEE in the germline V gene. This CDR3 comprises 12 residues. V was clipped by 2 bases and J by 7 bases, with 7 bases between them.